The 23 T cell receptor beta chains reported below all come from one sample, sequenced in a study of T cells in tuberculosis. The time point: new active TB diagnosis, blood taken before or within 7 days of starting treatment. Sequencing used immunoSEQ multiplex PCR; TCRdb keeps in-frame clones, though not all of them. Found here are approximately 30,000 clones, about 85% of them singletons; the top ten hold over 5%. The specimen was PBMCs, collected at tuberculosis diagnosis. These TCRs come from an adult with tuberculosis.

This chain joins TRBV6-1 and TRBJ1-2, with D unresolved. The CDR3 covers 16 residues. Trimming left V 0 bases short and J 8 bases short, with 19 bases between. Per germline, CDR1 MNHNS and CDR2 SASEGT. The CDR3 reads CASSEAQVLDMRGYTF. The CDR3 DNA is TGTGCCAGCAGTGAAGCGCAGGTGCTCGATATGAGAGGCTACACCTTC.

The V and J genes are TRBV2 and TRBJ2-7, with D perhaps matching TRBD1 (6 bases). This CDR3 spans 15 amino acids. Trimming shortened V by 3 bases and J by 6 bases, and 18 bases separated the two germline ends. Germline lookup yields CDR1 SNHLY and CDR2 FYNNEI. CDR3 nucleotide sequence: TGTGCCAGCAGTGACCGACAGGTCCGTCTCGGCGAGCAGTACTTC. This encodes CASSDRQVRLGEQYF.

In its sample, this clone was seen a few times. CDR3 nucleotides: TGTGCCAGTAGCCCCCTTTCCAGGGCCCCCTACAATGAGCAGTTCTTC. It yields the protein CASSPLSRAPYNEQFF. This chain links TRBV19 with TRBJ2-1; TRBD1 might be the D (5 bases). V was trimmed by 6 bases and J by 2 bases, leaving 17 bases between them. Germline values: CDR1 LNHDA, CDR2 SQIVND (reference sequence). The length of the CDR3 is 16 residues.

V usage is TRBV29-1 and J usage is TRBJ2-5, with D perhaps TRBD1 (5 bases). V lost 5 bases and J 0 bases, leaving 13 bases between the germline ends. The CDR3 contains 14 residues. Germline lookup yields CDR1 SQVTM and CDR2 ANQGSEA. The CDR3 sequence: CSVPQGIHQETQYF. CDR3 bases: TGCAGCGTTCCCCAGGGCATACACCAAGAGACCCAGTACTTC.

The table lists this clone with a few counts. The rearrangement uses TRBV7-9 and TRBJ1-6; the D is unclear. Looked up from germline, CDR1 is SEHNR and CDR2 is FQNEAQ (reference sequence). V shed 5 bases and J shed 3 bases, with 17 bases lying between them. CDR3 length: 17 residues. In nucleotides, the CDR3 is TGTGCCAGCAGCGCCCCGACCCGAGGGAACTATAATTCACCCCTCCACTTT. Translated, it gives CASSAPTRGNYNSPLHF.

This clone was detected once. The chain has TRBV11-2 and TRBJ2-7, with D possibly matching TRBD2 (5 bases). The V end lost 2 bases, the J end lost 0 bases, and 20 bases lay between the germline ends. The CDR3 is 18 amino acids. Per the germline V gene, CDR1 is SGHAT and CDR2 is FQNNGV. DNA of the CDR3: TGTGCCAGCAGCTTACTCCGGGTGGGAGCCAAGAGCTCCTACGAGCAGTACTTC. This translates into CASSLLRVGAKSSYEQYF.

The chain links TRBV7-2 to TRBJ2-7; the match to TRBD2 covers 8 bases. Trimming at V came to 1 base and at J to 1 base, leaving 12 bases not matched to a gene. CDR1 and CDR2 from the germline V gene are SGHTA and FQGNSA. The CDR3 extends over 18 amino acids. CDR3 loop: CASSLVLSRGAKSYEQYF. The CDR3 bases are TGTGCCAGCAGCTTAGTTCTGTCGCGGGGGGCTAAATCCTACGAGCAGTACTTC.

The gene calls are TRBV5-6 and TRBJ2-3, with TRBD2 as a possible D gene (5 bases). The CDR3 spans 15 residues. The germline V and J ends were trimmed by 6 bases and 2 bases, with 16 bases remaining between them. CDR1 is SGHDT and CDR2 is YYEEEE in the germline V gene. As DNA, the CDR3 is TGTGCCAGCACCCTCGAGGGCAGGTCCACAGATACGCAGTATTTT. It yields the protein CASTLEGRSTDTQYF.

This clone was detected once. V gene TRBV30 combines with J gene TRBJ1-1; no clear D. The CDR3 totals 11 residues. V was cut by 0 bases and J by 7 bases, with 6 bases left in between. Per germline, CDR1 GTSNPN and CDR2 SVGIG (reference sequence). CDR3 in amino acids: CAWSVSLEAFF. The CDR3 DNA reads TGTGCCTGGAGTGTGAGCCTTGAAGCTTTCTTT.

This sequence joins TRBV7-2 and TRBJ2-7; 10 bases are a match to TRBD2. After removal of 4 bases from V and 2 bases from J, the junction contained 2 bases not matched to a gene. Germline CDR1 SGHTA, CDR2 FQGNSA. The CDR3 extends over 14 amino acids. The CDR3: CASSSSGGAYEQYF. The CDR3 nucleotides are TGTGCCAGCAGCTCTAGCGGGGGTGCCTACGAGCAGTACTTC.

This chain's CDR3 is CASTPAGGQDSPLHF. For the CDR3, the DNA is TGTGCCAGTACTCCCGCGGGGGGGCAGGACTCACCCCTCCACTTT. The V call is TRBV19, the J call TRBJ1-6, with TRBD1 as a possible D gene (6 bases). Trimming pared 7 bases from V and 10 bases from J, leaving 20 bases between. Looked up from germline, CDR1 is LNHDA and CDR2 is SQIVND (reference sequence). The CDR3 is 15 amino acids.

The chain recombines TRBV4-3 with TRBJ1-1; D gene ambiguous. The germline V gene encodes CDR1 LGHNA and CDR2 YSLEER. V shed 0 bases and J shed 3 bases, with 8 bases lying between them. This CDR3 has 14 residues. CDR3 in DNA: TGCGCCAGCAGCCAAGATCCGTCGTACACTGAAGCTTTCTTT. Its translation is CASSQDPSYTEAFF.

This clone was detected a few times. The chain recombines TRBV5-6 with TRBJ2-5, with 13 bases lining up with TRBD2. Trimming took 2 bases from V and 7 from J; bases not matched to a gene: 5. The germline V gene has CDR1 SGHDT and CDR2 YYEEEE. The CDR3 runs to 15 residues. CDR3 region: CASSLLAGGPGTQYF. CDR3 coding DNA: TGTGCCAGCAGCTTACTAGCGGGAGGGCCGGGGACCCAGTACTTC.

This clone is a singleton in its sample. The genes are TRBV11-2 and TRBJ1-4; no reliable D call. V gave up 7 bases and J gave up 7 bases, with 13 bases separating them. CDR1 is SGHAT, CDR2 FQNNGV, per germline. CDR3 size: 13 residues. The CDR3 loop reads CASTLSEGEKLFF. The CDR3 region has the DNA TGTGCCAGCACGCTTAGTGAGGGTGAAAAACTGTTTTTT.

This chain connects TRBV27 to TRBJ1-2; weak D call: TRBD1 (6 bases). Per germline, CDR1 MNHEY and CDR2 SMNVEV (reference sequence). The CDR3 has 14 residues. V lost 5 bases to trimming and J lost 8 bases, with 18 bases between them. DNA of the CDR3: TGTGCCAGCAGTCTCCTAGGGGGGGTGGAGGGCTACACCTTC. It codes for CASSLLGGVEGYTF.

This rearrangement joins TRBV19 to TRBJ2-1; the match to TRBD1 covers 9 bases. Losses at the gene ends were 2 bases for V and 1 base for J; bases not matched to a gene: 6. Per germline, CDR1 LNHDA and CDR2 SQIVND (reference sequence). The CDR3 totals 17 residues. The CDR3 DNA sequence: TGTGCCAGTAGTATAACAGGACAGGGGAGGTCCTACAATGAGCAGTTCTTC. Protein: CASSITGQGRSYNEQFF.

The chain is built from TRBV19 and TRBJ2-2; TRBD1 matches 10 bases. Germline V gives CDR1 LNHDA, CDR2 SQIVND (reference sequence). The CDR3 covers 16 residues. V was clipped by 5 bases and J by 6 bases; unmatched bases: 9. For the CDR3, the DNA is TGTGCCAGTAGTCCAGGGGACAGGGGAAGTGCCGGGGAGCTGTTTTTT. Protein: CASSPGDRGSAGELFF.

The rearrangement uses TRBV27 and TRBJ2-7, with D perhaps TRBD2 (5 bases). V was clipped by 5 bases and J by 3 bases, with 14 bases between them. The CDR3 is 14 residues long. Germline V gives CDR1 MNHEY, CDR2 SMNVEV (reference sequence). CDR3 nucleotides: TGTGCCAGCAGTCTGGCGGGTACTTTCTACGAGCAGTACTTC. Translation: CASSLAGTFYEQYF.

This chain connects TRBV2 to TRBJ2-5, with 10 nucleotides matching TRBD2. The CDR3 is 14 residues long. V trimming: 6 bases; J trimming: 5 bases; junction bases outside the gene matches: 6. Germline V lookup: CDR1 SNHLY, CDR2 FYNNEI. CDR3 DNA sequence: TGTGCCAGCAGCGATCTAGCGGGAGTGGAGACCCAGTACTTC. This sequence encodes CASSDLAGVETQYF.

Regarding this clone: The junction and the germline gene differ at one end; a read error may be behind it. The V and J genes are TRBV6-5 and TRBJ1-2; 8 bases are a match to TRBD1. The CDR3 sequence is 13 residues long. Germline CDR1 MNHEY, CDR2 SVGAGI. CDR3 in amino acids: CATLDRGNNGYTF. Here the CDR3 DNA reads TGTGCCACCCTTGACAGGGGTAACAATGGCTACACCTTC.

This chain connects TRBV2 to TRBJ2-5; no clear D. V shed 1 base and J shed 5 bases, with 14 bases lying between them. This CDR3 has 15 residues. The germline V gene has CDR1 SNHLY and CDR2 FYNNEI. The DNA for the CDR3 is TGTGCCAGCAGTGAAGGGTCACTCCTCGGGGAGACCCAGTACTTC. Protein product: CASSEGSLLGETQYF.

The chain has TRBV6-5 and TRBJ2-2; 9 positions agree with TRBD1. CDR3 length: 15 amino acids. Losses at the gene ends were 6 bases for V and 4 bases for J; bases not matched to a gene: 6. Germline CDR1 and CDR2: MNHEY and SVGAGI. The CDR3 nucleotides are TGTGCCAGCAGAGGACAGGGGATGAGCACCGGGGAGCTGTTTTTT. Its protein product is CASRGQGMSTGELFF.

J is TRBJ1-1 and V is TRBV28, with a tentative D call TRBD1 (5 bases). The CDR3 has 16 amino acids. The germline gives CDR1 MDHEN, CDR2 SYDVKM. Trimming pared 3 bases from V and 1 base from J, leaving 15 bases between. In DNA form, the CDR3 reads TGTGCCAGCAGTTTCTTAGGGCAGGGCGGGAACACTGAAGCTTTCTTT. Translated, it gives CASSFLGQGGNTEAFF. Looking up the rest from reference TRBV28 and TRBJ1-1 gives the full variable domain: DVKVTQSSRYLVKRTGEKVFLECVQDMDHENMFWYRQDPGLGLRLIYFSYDVKMKEKGDIPEGYSVSREKKERFSLILESASTNQTSMYLCASSFLGQGGNTEAFFGQGTRLTVV.